Listed below are T cell receptor beta chains from one sample, sequenced in a study of breast tumors, draining lymph nodes, adjacent tissues. TCRdb re-analysed the multiplex PCR reads in MiXCR, keeping a single row per CDR3 protein. Among some 170,000 distinct CDR3 sequences listed, 30% to 40% were seen once. Sequencing was performed on axillary lymph node tissue. These receptors all come from a female donor with breast cancer. Some clones in this sample may be carry-over from other donors' samples. Each CDR3 is given with its conserved first and last residue. Fields, in order: D gene, V gene, J gene, CDR3 protein. The D gene is left open where the match is weak.

d_gene: TRBD2
v_gene: TRBV7-6
j_gene: TRBJ2-1
CDR3aa: CASSLKSGLAGVSWSYNEQFF

d_gene: NA
v_gene: TRBV7-9
j_gene: TRBJ2-3
CDR3aa: CASSASGRGGSTDTQYF

d_gene: NA
v_gene: TRBV29-1
j_gene: TRBJ2-6
CDR3aa: CGVAEGNSGANVLTF

d_gene: NA
v_gene: TRBV11-1
j_gene: TRBJ1-3
CDR3aa: CASSLPARAGPGNTIYF

d_gene: TRBD2
v_gene: TRBV24-1
j_gene: TRBJ2-5
CDR3aa: CATSDWSGGGQETQYF

d_gene: NA
v_gene: TRBV19
j_gene: TRBJ2-3
CDR3aa: CASSIGHSQGTDTQYF

d_gene: NA
v_gene: TRBV7-9
j_gene: TRBJ1-6
CDR3aa: CASSSYPLTYNSPLHF

d_gene: NA
v_gene: TRBV9
j_gene: TRBJ1-1
CDR3aa: CASSVGPGNTEASF

d_gene: TRBD1
v_gene: TRBV2
j_gene: TRBJ1-5
CDR3aa: CARQGAGGQPQHF

d_gene: NA
v_gene: TRBV7-9
j_gene: TRBJ2-6
CDR3aa: CASSPHSSGANVLTF

d_gene: TRBD2
v_gene: TRBV7-9
j_gene: TRBJ2-3
CDR3aa: CASSLGLAGRADTQYF

d_gene: NA
v_gene: TRBV2
j_gene: TRBJ2-1
CDR3aa: CASRGTGGNYNEQFF

d_gene: NA
v_gene: TRBV29-1
j_gene: TRBJ2-3
CDR3aa: CSVEDLPGHQTDTQYF

d_gene: NA
v_gene: TRBV6-5
j_gene: TRBJ1-1
CDR3aa: CASSYSIRHQNTEAFF

d_gene: TRBD1
v_gene: TRBV27
j_gene: TRBJ1-5
CDR3aa: CASSAGTGLQPQHF

d_gene: TRBD1
v_gene: TRBV27
j_gene: TRBJ2-1
CDR3aa: CASSPGQGRSGEQFF

d_gene: TRBD1
v_gene: TRBV5-1
j_gene: TRBJ1-6
CDR3aa: CASSPPGQGDLHF

d_gene: TRBD2
v_gene: TRBV19
j_gene: TRBJ2-5
CDR3aa: CASSILAGLETQYF

d_gene: NA
v_gene: TRBV6-5
j_gene: TRBJ2-2
CDR3aa: CASTVGGSGNTGELFF

d_gene: TRBD1
v_gene: TRBV7-9
j_gene: TRBJ2-5
CDR3aa: CASSWTGRETQYF

d_gene: TRBD2
v_gene: TRBV5-8
j_gene: NA
CDR3aa: CASSRGRLARSYNEQFF

d_gene: NA
v_gene: TRBV4-1
j_gene: TRBJ1-6
CDR3aa: CASSPKEGIRNSPLHF

d_gene: NA
v_gene: TRBV4-3
j_gene: TRBJ2-5
CDR3aa: CASSQDSGETQYF

d_gene: NA
v_gene: TRBV7-9
j_gene: TRBJ2-2
CDR3aa: CASSSKRTFNTGELFF

d_gene: NA
v_gene: TRBV14
j_gene: TRBJ1-4
CDR3aa: CASSQGHKQNEKLFF

d_gene: NA
v_gene: TRBV27
j_gene: TRBJ2-4
CDR3aa: CASSLYKTGPVVSVAKNIQYF

d_gene: NA
v_gene: TRBV5-1
j_gene: TRBJ2-3
CDR3aa: CASSQTGLGTDTQYF

d_gene: TRBD2
v_gene: TRBV20-1
j_gene: TRBJ2-5
CDR3aa: CSASLAGVGDTHYF

d_gene: NA
v_gene: TRBV27
j_gene: TRBJ2-5
CDR3aa: CASSYGGGGTQYF

d_gene: NA
v_gene: TRBV11-3
j_gene: TRBJ2-1
CDR3aa: CASSLDSRDSSYNEQFF

d_gene: NA
v_gene: TRBV7-9
j_gene: TRBJ2-5
CDR3aa: CASSLWDLGGETQYF

d_gene: TRBD2
v_gene: TRBV11-2
j_gene: TRBJ2-1
CDR3aa: CASSLVSGTALYNEQFF

d_gene: TRBD1
v_gene: TRBV20-1
j_gene: TRBJ1-6
CDR3aa: CSARAGTGGERSPLHF

d_gene: TRBD1
v_gene: TRBV27
j_gene: TRBJ1-1
CDR3aa: CASRTTGGSVPEAFF

d_gene: NA
v_gene: TRBV6-5
j_gene: TRBJ1-2
CDR3aa: CASSHSAAKGYTF

d_gene: TRBD2
v_gene: TRBV9
j_gene: TRBJ2-3
CDR3aa: CASSPRGEGDTQYF

d_gene: NA
v_gene: TRBV10-3
j_gene: TRBJ1-4
CDR3aa: CAISARARDEKLFF

d_gene: NA
v_gene: TRBV12-3/TRBV12-4
j_gene: TRBJ1-4
CDR3aa: CASSRDSSGYEKLFF

d_gene: NA
v_gene: TRBV2
j_gene: TRBJ2-1
CDR3aa: CASYNEQFF

d_gene: NA
v_gene: TRBV7-8
j_gene: TRBJ2-7
CDR3aa: CASSLAAHSYEQYF

d_gene: NA
v_gene: TRBV30
j_gene: TRBJ1-4
CDR3aa: CAWSLVTGEKLFF

d_gene: NA
v_gene: TRBV19
j_gene: TRBJ2-1
CDR3aa: CASSLPWGRPNEQFF

d_gene: NA
v_gene: TRBV10-1
j_gene: TRBJ2-5
CDR3aa: CASSEDRTAGETQYF

d_gene: TRBD2
v_gene: TRBV15
j_gene: TRBJ2-7
CDR3aa: CATSREVPLAGGSYEQYF

d_gene: NA
v_gene: TRBV20-1
j_gene: TRBJ2-6
CDR3aa: CSARDLGGHSGANVLTF

d_gene: NA
v_gene: TRBV20-1
j_gene: TRBJ2-3
CDR3aa: CSAREGVAEVDTDTQYF

d_gene: NA
v_gene: TRBV18
j_gene: TRBJ2-5
CDR3aa: CASSPVGGLRETQYF

d_gene: NA
v_gene: TRBV11-2
j_gene: TRBJ2-3
CDR3aa: CASSLHSLGGTDTQYF

d_gene: NA
v_gene: TRBV5-5
j_gene: TRBJ2-5
CDR3aa: CASSLSRPVQETQYF

d_gene: NA
v_gene: TRBV6-5
j_gene: TRBJ1-5
CDR3aa: CASSRPTRREYNQPQHF

d_gene: TRBD1
v_gene: TRBV5-6
j_gene: TRBJ2-7
CDR3aa: CASSFHRGAIYEQYF

d_gene: NA
v_gene: TRBV28
j_gene: TRBJ1-3
CDR3aa: CASSSLPISGNTIYF

d_gene: NA
v_gene: TRBV11-2
j_gene: TRBJ2-2
CDR3aa: CATNPPDRPTGELFF

d_gene: TRBD2
v_gene: TRBV7-3
j_gene: TRBJ2-2
CDR3aa: CASSLIGGERGTGELFF

d_gene: NA
v_gene: TRBV20-1
j_gene: TRBJ1-5
CDR3aa: CSARTGNRYEHF